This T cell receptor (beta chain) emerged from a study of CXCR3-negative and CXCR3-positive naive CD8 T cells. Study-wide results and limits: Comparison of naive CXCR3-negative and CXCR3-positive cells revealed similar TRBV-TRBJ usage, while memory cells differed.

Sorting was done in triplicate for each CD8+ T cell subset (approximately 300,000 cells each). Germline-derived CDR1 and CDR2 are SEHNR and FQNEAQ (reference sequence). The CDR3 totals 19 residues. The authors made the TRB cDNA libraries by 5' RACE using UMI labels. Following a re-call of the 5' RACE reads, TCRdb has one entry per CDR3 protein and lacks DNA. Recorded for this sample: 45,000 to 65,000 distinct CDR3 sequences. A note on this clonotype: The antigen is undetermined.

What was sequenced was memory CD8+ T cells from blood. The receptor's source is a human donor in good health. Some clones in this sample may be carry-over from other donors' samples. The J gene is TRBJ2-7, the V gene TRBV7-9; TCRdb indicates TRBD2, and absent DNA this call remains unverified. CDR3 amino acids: CASSSTSGRPPRSSYEQYF.